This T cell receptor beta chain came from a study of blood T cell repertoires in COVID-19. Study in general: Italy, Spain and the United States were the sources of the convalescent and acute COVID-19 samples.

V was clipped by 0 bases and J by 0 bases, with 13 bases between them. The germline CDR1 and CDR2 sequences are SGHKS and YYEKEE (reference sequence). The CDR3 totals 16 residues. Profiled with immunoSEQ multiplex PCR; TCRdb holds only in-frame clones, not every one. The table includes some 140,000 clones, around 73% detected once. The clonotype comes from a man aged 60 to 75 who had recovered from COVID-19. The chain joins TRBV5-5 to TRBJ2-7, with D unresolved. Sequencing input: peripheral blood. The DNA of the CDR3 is TGTGCCAGCAGCTTGGAACCGACTTCTGGCTCCTACGAGCAGTACTTC. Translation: CASSLEPTSGSYEQYF.